This T cell receptor (beta chain) was sequenced for a study of cytomegalovirus exposure and HLA in healthy donors. For the study at large: T cells numbering about 200 million yielded fewer than 140 million unique TCR beta sequences in an earlier analysis.

This CDR3 has 14 amino acids. The trim removed 6 bases at V and 5 bases at J, leaving 5 bases unmatched. Germline assignment: CDR1 SGHDT and CDR2 YYEEEE. Overall study findings and caveats: Diagnosis of cytomegalovirus status made by the classifier reportedly showed high specificity and sensitivity.

A word on this clone: Its antigen is not identified.

The PCR was carried out with 60 Vbeta primers and 13 Jbeta primers. Sequencing used immunoSEQ multiplex PCR; TCRdb keeps in-frame clones, though not all of them. The repertoire holds about 120,000 clones, with 66% as singletons. Sequenced: PBMCs. This sequence originates from a man between 18 and 35 years old in good health and CMV-seronegative. The chain recombines TRBV5-6 with TRBJ2-3, with TRBD1 identical over 11 bases. Here the CDR3 reads CASTGQGAVDTQYF. In nucleotides, the CDR3 is TGTGCCAGCACCGGACAGGGGGCGGTAGATACGCAGTATTTT.